Each of the 21 T cell receptor beta chains below was sequenced from the same sample in a study of T cells in localized non-small cell lung cancer. Generated by immunoSEQ multiplex PCR, the TCRdb table keeps only in-frame clones and is missing some. The sample lists 11,000 or so clones, more than 75% occurring once. Sequenced here: peripheral blood, sampled before any cancer treatment. The receptors were gathered from a male donor older than 55 with stage I lung adenocarcinoma.

This chain uses TRBV5-1 with TRBJ2-1; a possible D gene is TRBD2 (6 bases). Trimming removed 3 bases from V and 7 bases from J, with 17 bases in between. This CDR3 spans 15 amino acids. CDR1 and CDR2 (germline): SGHRS, YFSETQ. The CDR3 loop is CASSWLADRGNEQFF. The CDR3 nucleotides read TGCGCCAGCAGCTGGTTAGCGGACCGCGGTAATGAGCAGTTCTTC.

This clone was detected a few times. The chain is built from TRBV4-2 and TRBJ2-2; no definite D call. Trimming took 4 bases from V and 5 from J, leaving 20 bases between them. From germline, CDR1 is LGHNA and CDR2 YNFKEQ. The CDR3 is 17 amino acids. The CDR3 nucleotides are TGTGCCAGCAGCCCGGCGGCCTCGGCTACCTTAACCGGGGAGCTGTTTTTT. Protein: CASSPAASATLTGELFF.

The genes are TRBV7-6 and TRBJ1-3; TRBD1 agrees at 12 bases. This CDR3 has 16 residues. Germline V gene lookup returns CDR1 SGHVS and CDR2 FNYEAQ. The junction had 3 bases not matched to a gene; V was cut back by 3 bases and J by 3 bases. CDR3 region: CASSLGQGASGNTIYF. CDR3 DNA sequence: TGTGCCAGCAGCTTGGGACAGGGGGCCAGTGGAAACACCATATATTTT.

The V gene is TRBV19, the J gene TRBJ1-4, with a tentative D call TRBD1 (5 bases). CDR3 length: 13 residues. Germline CDR1 LNHDA, CDR2 SQIVND (reference sequence). V lost 3 bases to trimming and J lost 7 bases, with 9 bases between them. The CDR3, as DNA: TGTGCCAGTAGTATCGGCAGGGTTGAAAAACTGTTTTTT. It is translated as CASSIGRVEKLFF. Filled out from reference TRBV19 and TRBJ1-4, the complete variable domain reads DGGITQSPKYLFRKEGQNVTLSCEQNLNHDAMYWYRQDPGQGLRLIYYSQIVNDFQKGDIAEGYSVSREKKESFPLTVTSAQKNPTAFYLCASSIGRVEKLFFGSGTQLSVL.

The chain has TRBV2 and TRBJ2-5; TRBD1 matches 8 bases. With V trimmed by 1 base and J by 5 bases, 3 bases remained unmatched. The CDR3 covers 14 residues. Germline-derived CDR1 and CDR2 are SNHLY and FYNNEI. CDR3 in amino acids: CASSEDQGAETQYF. The DNA for the CDR3 is TGTGCCAGCAGTGAAGATCAGGGGGCGGAGACCCAGTACTTC.

The V call is TRBV29-1, the J call TRBJ2-2; TRBD2 matches 8 bases. The CDR3 extends over 18 amino acids. Germline V gene sequence: CDR1 SQVTM, CDR2 ANQGSEA. V dropped 4 bases and J dropped 3; count of bases not matched to a gene: 16. The CDR3 nucleotides are TGCAGCGTTGCAGAAGTGAGGTTAGCGGGGATGCACACCGGGGAGCTGTTTTTT. Protein sequence: CSVAEVRLAGMHTGELFF.

The table lists this clone with a count of one. DNA for the CDR3: TGTGCCAGCTCACCGGACGCCGGTGAAGCTTTCTTT. It translates to CASSPDAGEAFF. V and J are TRBV18 and TRBJ1-1; unclear D gene. Germline V gene data show CDR1 as KGHSH and CDR2 as LQKENI. The CDR3 is 12 amino acids. The V and J ends lost 3 bases and 7 bases respectively, with 9 bases between them.

The V gene is TRBV7-6, the J gene TRBJ2-2, with 7 positions matching TRBD1. The CDR3 covers 14 residues. CDR1 and CDR2 (germline): SGHVS, FNYEAQ. The V gene end was trimmed by 5 bases and the J gene end by 5 bases; junction bases not matched to a gene: 5. DNA of the CDR3: TGTGCCAGCAGCGAACAGGGGAGAACCGGGGAGCTGTTTTTT. The encoded protein is CASSEQGRTGELFF.

This chain uses TRBV5-1 with TRBJ2-7, with 7 nucleotides matching TRBD1. Trimming at V came to 4 bases and at J to 7 bases, leaving 11 bases not matched to a gene. The CDR3 has 14 amino acids. Germline assignment: CDR1 SGHRS and CDR2 YFSETQ. CDR3 sequence (DNA): TGCGCCAGCAGCACGGGACAGCGTTTGGATGAGCAGTACTTC. Amino acids: CASSTGQRLDEQYF. Together with reference TRBV5-1 and TRBJ2-7, the CDR3 gives the full variable domain: KAGVTQTPRYLIKTRGQQVTLSCSPISGHRSVSWYQQTPGQGLQFLFEYFSETQRNKGNFPGRFSGRQFSNSRSEMNVSTLELGDSALYLCASSTGQRLDEQYFGPGTRLTVT.

This sequence joins TRBV6-5 and TRBJ1-2; the D is unclear. Looked up from germline, CDR1 is MNHEY and CDR2 is SVGAGI. The CDR3 covers 14 residues. The V end was cut by 2 bases, the J end by 7 bases, with 14 bases between. The CDR3 DNA reads TGTGCCAGCAGTTACACCCCCCTGTCCGTTGGCTACACCTTC. Residues: CASSYTPLSVGYTF.

The chain has TRBV29-1 and TRBJ2-7; D may be TRBD1 (6 bases). The germline V gene encodes CDR1 SQVTM and CDR2 ANQGSEA. This CDR3 has 14 residues. Trimming took 5 bases from V and 0 from J, leaving 14 bases between them. CDR3 residues: CSVSGASSSYEQYF. The CDR3 DNA is TGCAGCGTTTCAGGGGCGTCGAGCTCCTACGAGCAGTACTTC.

In its sample, this clone was seen once. The chain recombines TRBV5-1 with TRBJ1-2, with 8 nucleotides matching TRBD1. Germline trimming cut 3 bases from V and 2 bases from J; bases unmatched to any gene: 6. CDR3 length: 15 residues. CDR1 and CDR2 (germline): SGHRS, YFSETQ. The CDR3 sequence: CASSSQGAVNYGYTF. The CDR3 nucleotides read TGCGCCAGCAGCTCCCAGGGGGCAGTCAACTATGGCTACACCTTC.

The rearrangement uses TRBV7-6 and TRBJ2-5; possible D gene TRBD2, 5 bases. The CDR3 length is 17 residues. Trimming took off 6 bases at V and 1 base at J, with 21 bases between the two ends. Germline V gene data show CDR1 as SGHVS and CDR2 as FNYEAQ. CDR3 nucleotides: TGTGCCAGCAGTCATAGCGACCGGGCCTCCTTCCAAGAGACCCAGTACTTC. Encoded protein: CASSHSDRASFQETQYF.

The rearrangement joins TRBV6-5 to TRBJ2-3; D unresolved. CDR3 length: 14 residues. The V gene's germline CDR1 is MNHEY and CDR2 SVGAGI. Deletions cut 6 bases from V and 0 bases from J, with 10 bases between. In DNA, the CDR3 is TGTGCCAGCAGGCAGTGGGGAAGCACAGATACGCAGTATTTT. The encoded protein is CASRQWGSTDTQYF.

The chain recombines TRBV5-4 with TRBJ1-2; 7 bases line up with TRBD1. The length of the CDR3 is 16 residues. CDR1 SGHNT and CDR2 YYREEE come from the germline V gene (reference sequence). The V segment lost 0 bases and the J segment 3 bases; nucleotides outside the gene matches: 8. DNA for the CDR3: TGTGCCAGCAGCTTGGACCTTTACGGGACAGACTATGGCTACACCTTC. It encodes CASSLDLYGTDYGYTF.

V is TRBV6-5 and J is TRBJ2-7; 8 nucleotides agree with TRBD1. This CDR3 spans 13 amino acids. Trimming took 4 bases from V and 9 from J; bases not matched to a gene: 8. The germline gives CDR1 MNHEY, CDR2 SVGAGI. CDR3 nucleotide sequence: TGTGCCAGCAGTTTAGGGGACAGGTCCCGGCAGTACTTC. It specifies CASSLGDRSRQYF.

The chain combines TRBV29-1 with TRBJ2-7; 8 bases match TRBD2. The CDR3 spans 15 residues. CDR1 SQVTM and CDR2 ANQGSEA come from the germline V gene. The V gene end was trimmed by 4 bases and the J gene end by 3 bases; junction bases not matched to a gene: 11. The CDR3, as DNA: TGCAGCGTTGCTCCATTTAGCGGGGACTTCTACGAGCAGTACTTC. It codes for CSVAPFSGDFYEQYF.

The V gene is TRBV4-3, the J gene TRBJ2-7, with D unresolved. The germline gives CDR1 LGHNA, CDR2 YSLEER. V was pared by 0 bases and J by 2 bases, with 5 bases between. The CDR3 length is 13 residues. CDR3 coding DNA: TGCGCCAGCAGCCAAGATGGCCCCTACGAGCAGTACTTC. Encoded protein: CASSQDGPYEQYF.

The chain links TRBV7-9 to TRBJ1-4, with unresolved D. Germline V gene lookup returns CDR1 SEHNR and CDR2 FQNEAQ (reference sequence). The CDR3 extends over 15 amino acids. With 5 bases removed from V and 7 bases from J, the gap between germline ends came to 17 bases. This chain's CDR3 is CASSPPGRGGEKLFF. The CDR3 nucleotides read TGTGCCAGCAGCCCCCCCGGGCGGGGAGGTGAAAAACTGTTTTTT.

The V and J genes are TRBV9 and TRBJ2-5, with D possibly being TRBD2 (5 bases). V gave up 0 bases and J gave up 6 bases, with 15 bases separating them. The CDR3 sequence is 15 residues long. From germline, CDR1 is SGDLS and CDR2 YYNGEE. Here the CDR3 DNA reads TGTGCCAGCAGCGTAGACCCCGATCCGGGAAAGACCCAGTACTTC. It specifies CASSVDPDPGKTQYF.

This chain links TRBV5-1 with TRBJ2-1, with D uncertain. From germline, CDR1 is SGHRS and CDR2 YFSETQ. The ends were cut back, 4 bases at V and 8 bases at J, with 7 bases in the middle. The CDR3 has 11 residues. The DNA of the CDR3 is TGCGCCAGCAGCCCTGACCATGAGCAGTTCTTC. It is translated as CASSPDHEQFF.